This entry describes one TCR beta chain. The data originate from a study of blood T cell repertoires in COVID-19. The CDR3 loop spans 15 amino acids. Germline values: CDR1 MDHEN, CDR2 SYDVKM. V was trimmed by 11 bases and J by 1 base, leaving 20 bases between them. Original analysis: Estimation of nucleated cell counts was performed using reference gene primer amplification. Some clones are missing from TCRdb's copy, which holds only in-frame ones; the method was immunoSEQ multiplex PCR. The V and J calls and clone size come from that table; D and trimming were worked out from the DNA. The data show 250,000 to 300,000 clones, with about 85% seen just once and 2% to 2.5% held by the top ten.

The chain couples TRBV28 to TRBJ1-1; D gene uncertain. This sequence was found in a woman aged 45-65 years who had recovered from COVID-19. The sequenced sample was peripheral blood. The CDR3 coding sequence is TGTGCCGGCCGCTCCTGGGGTGAGGGGAACACTGAAGCTTTCTTT. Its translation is CAGRSWGEGNTEAFF. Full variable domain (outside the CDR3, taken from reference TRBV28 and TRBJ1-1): DVKVTQSSRYLVKRTGEKVFLECVQDMDHENMFWYRQDPGLGLRLIYFSYDVKMKEKGDIPEGYSVSREKKERFSLILESASTNQTSMYLCAGRSWGEGNTEAFFGQGTRLTVV.